The clone carrying this TCR beta chain was counted many times. The antigen is unknown. The source of the sample is a study of T cells in Graves' hyperthyroidism and ophthalmopathy. For the study at large: Peripheral blood sampling occurred at initial diagnosis, before any treatment.

Researchers defined stable Graves' hyperthyroidism as no ophthalmopathy progression within 18 months. TCR beta CDR3 region amplification was performed from RNA transcripts. The primer set for the first-round RT-PCR of the TCR CDR3 was HTBI. TCRdb re-analysed the multiplex PCR reads in MiXCR, keeping a single row per CDR3 protein. The sample lists around 620,000 distinct CDR3 sequences, 15% to 20% occurring once. Study observations and caveats: Progression to ophthalmopathy was predicted a median of roughly seven months early. Patients with ophthalmopathy were separated from those with stable hyperthyroidism by a 13 V-J model.

This TCR derives from a woman aged 25 to 45 with Graves' hyperthyroidism. Sequenced input: blood.

Here the CDR3 DNA reads TGCAGTGCTAGAAGTGGGACAGGGGACGAGCAGTACTTC. The encoded protein is CSARSGTGDEQYF. V gene TRBV20-1 combines with J gene TRBJ2-7; TRBD1 matches 10 bases. From germline, CDR1 is DFQATT and CDR2 SNEGSKA (reference sequence). With V trimmed by 2 bases and J by 5 bases, 3 bases remained unmatched. There are 13 residues in the CDR3.